These 31 T cell receptor beta chains originate from one sample sequenced in a study of blood T cell repertoires in COVID-19. The protocol was immunoSEQ multiplex PCR, while the TCRdb copy is restricted to in-frame clones and leaves out a portion. This sample has fewer than 250,000 clones, with about four fifths found just once. The material sequenced was PBMCs or T cells enriched from blood (not recorded which). These receptor sequences come from a woman between 40 and 55 years old who had been exposed to COVID-19.

DNA for the CDR3: TGTGCCAGCAGCATGGACAGGGGGTTCAATCAGCCCCAGCATTTT. Encoded protein: CASSMDRGFNQPQHF. The chain combines TRBV2 with TRBJ1-5; 10 nucleotides line up with TRBD1. The CDR3 has 15 amino acids. The ends lost 6 bases at V and 3 bases at J; junction bases unmatched: 5. CDR1 is SNHLY, CDR2 FYNNEI, per germline.

The chain joins TRBV10-1 to TRBJ1-2; 9 nucleotides align to TRBD1. CDR3 length: 15 amino acids. Germline V gene lookup returns CDR1 WNHNN and CDR2 SYGVQD (reference sequence). After removal of 8 bases from V and 7 bases from J, the junction contained 14 bases not matched to a gene. The CDR3 DNA sequence: TGCGCCAGCGAGGGGGGGGACAGGGAAAAGGCTGGCTACACCTTC. It translates to CASEGGDREKAGYTF.

The chain combines TRBV3-1 (or the pseudogene TRBV3-2) with TRBJ2-3; 8 nucleotides line up with TRBD1. CDR3 length equals 13 residues. CDR1 and CDR2 (germline): LGHDT, YNNKEL (reference sequence). J lost 5 bases, V lost 3 bases, and 1 base had no gene match. The CDR3 coding sequence is TGTGCCAGCAGCCATACAGGGGGAGATACGCAGTATTTT. Protein sequence: CASSHTGGDTQYF.

The V call is TRBV27, the J call TRBJ1-4, with D possibly being TRBD1 (6 bases). Trimming left V 5 bases short and J 2 bases short, with 15 bases between. CDR3 length: 16 amino acids. CDR1 and CDR2 (germline): MNHEY, SMNVEV (reference sequence). CDR3 sequence: CASSAAPQGTNEKLFF. The CDR3 bases are TGTGCCAGCAGTGCGGCCCCGCAGGGGACTAATGAAAAACTGTTTTTT.

The rearrangement joins TRBV14 to TRBJ2-7; 7 nucleotides align to TRBD1. This CDR3 contains 15 residues. Germline CDR1 reads SGHDN; CDR2 reads FVKESK. The junction had 12 bases not matched to a gene; V was cut back by 4 bases and J by 6 bases. CDR3 amino acids: CASSPDGTVAREQYF. The CDR3, as DNA: TGTGCCAGCAGCCCAGACGGGACAGTCGCCCGCGAGCAGTACTTC. The whole variable domain, remainder taken from reference TRBV14 and TRBJ2-7, is EAGVTQFPSHSVIEKGQTVTLRCDPISGHDNLYWYRRVMGKEIKFLLHFVKESKQDESGMPNNRFLAERTGGTYSTLKVQPAELEDSGVYFCASSPDGTVAREQYFGPGTRLTVT.

V and J are TRBV11-3 and TRBJ1-2; D not certain. CDR1 SGHNT and CDR2 YENEEA come from the germline V gene. Trimming took 7 bases from V and 2 from J, leaving 2 bases between them. The CDR3 runs to 10 residues. The CDR3 DNA sequence: TGTGCCAGCACAAACTATGGCTACACCTTC. Its protein product is CASTNYGYTF.

In DNA form, the CDR3 reads TGTGCCAGCAGCCAAGGGGGGGACTTTTCACCCCTCCACTTT. It is translated as CASSQGGDFSPLHF. The chain has TRBV4-2 and TRBJ1-6; D is possibly TRBD1 (5 bases). The CDR3 is made up of 14 amino acids. V was shortened by 1 base and J by 9 bases, with 10 bases between the two germline ends. Germline CDR1 is LGHNA and CDR2 is YNFKEQ.

The chain uses TRBV5-1 and TRBJ2-1; 7 bases match TRBD2. Trimming removed 0 bases from V and 6 bases from J; junction bases left unmatched: 12. The CDR3 runs to 17 residues. Germline V gives CDR1 SGHRS, CDR2 YFSETQ. The DNA of the CDR3 is TGCGCCAGCAGCTTGGCTAGCGGCAGGATTGGAGTCAATGAGCAGTTCTTC. Translating gives CASSLASGRIGVNEQFF.

This chain joins TRBV2 and TRBJ1-1, with a possible D match to TRBD1 (5 bases). Trimming pared 3 bases from V and 4 bases from J, leaving 9 bases between. The CDR3 has 13 amino acids. Germline CDR1 SNHLY, CDR2 FYNNEI. CDR3 residues: CASSDRGSTEAFF. CDR3 DNA: TGTGCCAGCAGTGATCGGGGGAGCACTGAAGCTTTCTTT.

The chain joins TRBV7-3 to TRBJ2-3, with D maybe TRBD1 (5 bases). The V end was cut by 6 bases, the J end by 2 bases, with 21 bases between. The CDR3 covers 17 residues. Germline assignment: CDR1 SGHTA and CDR2 FQGTGA. For the CDR3, the DNA is TGTGCCAGCAGTAAATCCCCATCCCAGGGTACCACAGATACGCAGTATTTT. It is translated as CASSKSPSQGTTDTQYF.

The J gene is TRBJ2-2, the V gene TRBV9; 7 bases map to TRBD1. The CDR3 has 15 residues. Trimming at V came to 0 bases and at J to 7 bases, leaving 6 bases not matched to a gene. In germline, CDR1 is SGDLS, CDR2 YYNGEE. DNA for the CDR3: TGTGCCAGCAGCGTAGAGGGGACAGACCGCGGGGAGCTGTTTTTT. It is translated as CASSVEGTDRGELFF.

This clone has only one observation. The CDR3 sequence: CASSQGVPGNTIYF. CDR3 in DNA: TGTGCCAGCAGTCAGGGGGTTCCTGGAAACACCATATATTTT. V is TRBV28 and J is TRBJ1-3; 7 nucleotides match TRBD1. The CDR3 runs to 14 residues. CDR1 is MDHEN and CDR2 is SYDVKM in the germline V gene. The V gene end was trimmed by 5 bases and the J gene end by 2 bases; junction bases not matched to a gene: 3. The full variable domain, completed using reference TRBV28 and TRBJ1-3, is DVKVTQSSRYLVKRTGEKVFLECVQDMDHENMFWYRQDPGLGLRLIYFSYDVKMKEKGDIPEGYSVSREKKERFSLILESASTNQTSMYLCASSQGVPGNTIYFGEGSWLTVV.

The chain joins TRBV19 to TRBJ1-2; D is unresolved. The CDR3 covers 16 residues. The V gene's germline CDR1 is LNHDA and CDR2 SQIVND (reference sequence). The V gene lost 6 bases and the J gene lost 3 bases, with 20 bases spanning the gap. CDR3 residues: CASSRESDGMYYGYTF. For the CDR3, the DNA is TGTGCCAGTAGCAGAGAGTCGGACGGGATGTACTATGGCTACACCTTC.

The genes are TRBV3-1 (or the pseudogene TRBV3-2) and TRBJ2-4; 7 bases map to TRBD1. With 5 bases clipped from V and 3 bases from J, the junction kept 4 bases outside the gene matches. Germline V CDR1 and CDR2: LGHDT, YNNKEL (reference sequence). The CDR3 contains 14 residues. The CDR3 region has the DNA TGTGCCAGCAGCGCCCGGGACAGCAAAAACATTCAGTACTTC. It translates to CASSARDSKNIQYF.

Written as DNA, the CDR3 is TGTGCCAGCAGTGACCACGGACTAGCGGGCTCCTACAATGAGCAGTTCTTC. Protein sequence: CASSDHGLAGSYNEQFF. The rearrangement joins TRBV6-1 to TRBJ2-1; 11 bases agree with TRBD2. The CDR3 covers 17 residues. V shed 3 bases and J 0 bases; nucleotides not matched to a gene: 4. Germline assignment: CDR1 MNHNS and CDR2 SASEGT.

This chain links TRBV7-2 with TRBJ1-1; TRBD1 agrees at 7 bases. The V gene end was trimmed by 3 bases and the J gene end by 0 bases; junction bases not matched to a gene: 1. Germline values: CDR1 SGHTA, CDR2 FQGNSA. CDR3 length: 14 amino acids. The CDR3 is CASSLTGMNTEAFF. In nucleotides, the CDR3 is TGTGCCAGCAGCTTGACAGGGATGAACACTGAAGCTTTCTTT.

V is TRBV28 and J is TRBJ2-7, with 11 bases aligning to TRBD1. The germline CDR1 and CDR2 sequences are MDHEN and SYDVKM. The CDR3 length is 14 residues. Trimming cost V 4 bases and J 5 bases; bases outside gene matches: 4. CDR3 sequence (DNA): TGTGCCAGCAGTTGGGACAGGGGGTCTAACGAGCAGTACTTC. The encoded protein is CASSWDRGSNEQYF.

CDR3 in DNA: TGTGCCATCAGTGAAACCAGGGACACTGAAGCTTTCTTT. Translation: CAISETRDTEAFF. This chain links TRBV10-3 with TRBJ1-1, with D tentatively TRBD1 (5 bases). The ends were cut back, 3 bases at V and 3 bases at J, with 8 bases in the middle. Germline V gives CDR1 ENHRY, CDR2 SYGVKD. The CDR3 contains 13 residues.

This clone appeared a single time. This chain links TRBV5-1 with TRBJ1-4; 7 bases match TRBD1. The germline CDR1 and CDR2 sequences are SGHRS and YFSETQ. This CDR3 contains 18 residues. With 0 bases clipped from V and 0 bases from J, the junction kept 8 bases outside the gene matches. The CDR3 loop is CASSLEGRTGATNEKLFF. The CDR3 DNA follows: TGCGCCAGCAGCTTGGAGGGTCGAACAGGGGCAACTAATGAAAAACTGTTTTTT.

The chain employs TRBV5-1 and TRBJ1-3; D might be TRBD1 (6 bases). Trimming left V 4 bases short and J 2 bases short, with 22 bases between. From germline, CDR1 is SGHRS and CDR2 YFSETQ. The CDR3 extends over 18 amino acids. In DNA, the CDR3 is TGCGCCAGCAGCCCCCGAGGGGTGCCGGACAGCCCTGGAAACACCATATATTTT. Protein product: CASSPRGVPDSPGNTIYF.

This clone was found a few times. The rearrangement joins TRBV3-1 (or the pseudogene TRBV3-2) to TRBJ1-1; D unclear. Germline-derived CDR1 and CDR2 are LGHDT and YNNKEL (reference sequence). The CDR3 spans 15 residues. Trimming shortened V by 1 base and J by 6 bases, and 15 bases separated the two germline ends. The CDR3 spells CASSQGAGLFSEAFF. DNA for the CDR3: TGTGCCAGCAGCCAAGGCGCAGGCCTCTTCTCTGAAGCTTTCTTT.

This chain joins TRBV19 and TRBJ2-6, with 8 positions matching TRBD1. This CDR3 is 18 amino acids long. The V gene's germline CDR1 is LNHDA and CDR2 SQIVND (reference sequence). The ends lost 8 bases at V and 2 bases at J; junction bases unmatched: 14. The DNA of the CDR3 is TGTGCCAGTTCCCACTCCAGGGGGCGCGGTACTGGGGCCAACGTCCTGACTTTC. Translation: CASSHSRGRGTGANVLTF.

The chain uses TRBV19 and TRBJ2-7; 7 nucleotides line up with TRBD1. Germline CDR1 LNHDA, CDR2 SQIVND (reference sequence). V lost 3 bases to trimming and J lost 4 bases; unmatched junction nucleotides: 6. The CDR3 runs to 14 residues. The CDR3 bases are TGTGCCAGTAGTATCGGCGGACAGGTATACGAGCAGTACTTC. This encodes CASSIGGQVYEQYF.

The chain combines TRBV15 with TRBJ1-6; no clear D gene. The germline CDR1 and CDR2 sequences are LNHNV and YYDKDF (reference sequence). V gave up 0 bases and J gave up 9 bases, with 9 bases separating them. The CDR3 has 14 amino acids. CDR3 sequence (DNA): TGTGCCACCAGCAGAGACTCTCCGGGTTCACCCCTCCACTTT. Residues: CATSRDSPGSPLHF.

The chain couples TRBV6-5 to TRBJ1-2, with D maybe TRBD1 (5 bases). V dropped 0 bases and J dropped 2 bases, with 7 bases sitting between them. There are 14 residues in the CDR3. Germline V lookup: CDR1 MNHEY, CDR2 SVGAGI. The CDR3: CASSYSQGNYGYTF. The CDR3, as DNA: TGTGCCAGCAGTTACTCGCAGGGAAACTATGGCTACACCTTC.

The J gene is TRBJ1-4, the V gene TRBV5-4; 10 bases match TRBD1. The CDR3 has 15 residues. Losses at the gene ends were 3 bases for V and 8 bases for J; bases not matched to a gene: 7. Germline V CDR1 and CDR2: SGHNT, YYREEE (reference sequence). The CDR3 DNA sequence: TGTGCCAGCAGCTCTGGACAGGGGGTGGCGGAAAAACTGTTTTTT. Translating it yields CASSSGQGVAEKLFF.

The V call is TRBV2, the J call TRBJ2-2; 9 bases map to TRBD1. From germline, CDR1 is SNHLY and CDR2 FYNNEI. V was pared by 7 bases and J by 3 bases, with 3 bases of the junction left unmatched. This CDR3 spans 14 amino acids. This CDR3 reads CASTGTGHTGELFF. In DNA, the CDR3 is TGTGCCAGCACGGGGACAGGGCACACCGGGGAGCTGTTTTTT.

This rearrangement joins TRBV6-5 to TRBJ1-4, with 7 bases that match TRBD1. This CDR3 comprises 15 residues. Germline assignment: CDR1 MNHEY and CDR2 SVGAGI. Trimming removed 5 bases from V and 5 bases from J; junction bases left unmatched: 8. The CDR3 is CASSKQGFANEKLFF. As DNA, the CDR3 is TGTGCCAGCAGTAAACAGGGGTTTGCGAATGAAAAACTGTTTTTT.

The chain links TRBV4-3 to TRBJ1-2; tentatively, D is TRBD1 (6 bases). The CDR3 has 13 residues. V gave up 2 bases and J gave up 8 bases, with 12 bases separating them. The germline V gene encodes CDR1 LGHNA and CDR2 YSLEER. CDR3 loop: CASSQTQGTGYTF. The CDR3 DNA sequence: TGCGCCAGCAGCCAAACCCAGGGGACGGGCTACACCTTC.

The chain links TRBV7-3 to TRBJ2-7; weak D call: TRBD2 (5 bases). The V gene lost 5 bases and the J gene lost 7 bases, with 24 bases spanning the gap. This CDR3 contains 16 residues. The germline V gene has CDR1 SGHTA and CDR2 FQGTGA. CDR3 amino acids: CASSPPPGSRLEEQYF. In DNA, the CDR3 is TGTGCCAGCAGCCCCCCCCCGGGATCCCGCCTCGAGGAGCAGTACTTC.

This chain links TRBV27 with TRBJ1-2, with no clear D. The CDR3 extends over 14 amino acids. CDR1 and CDR2 (germline): MNHEY, SMNVEV (reference sequence). V was shortened by 8 bases and J by 2 bases, with 15 bases between the two germline ends. Written as DNA, the CDR3 is TGTGCCAGCTCGCCAGCGGCTTTGAACTATGGCTACACCTTC. It encodes CASSPAALNYGYTF.